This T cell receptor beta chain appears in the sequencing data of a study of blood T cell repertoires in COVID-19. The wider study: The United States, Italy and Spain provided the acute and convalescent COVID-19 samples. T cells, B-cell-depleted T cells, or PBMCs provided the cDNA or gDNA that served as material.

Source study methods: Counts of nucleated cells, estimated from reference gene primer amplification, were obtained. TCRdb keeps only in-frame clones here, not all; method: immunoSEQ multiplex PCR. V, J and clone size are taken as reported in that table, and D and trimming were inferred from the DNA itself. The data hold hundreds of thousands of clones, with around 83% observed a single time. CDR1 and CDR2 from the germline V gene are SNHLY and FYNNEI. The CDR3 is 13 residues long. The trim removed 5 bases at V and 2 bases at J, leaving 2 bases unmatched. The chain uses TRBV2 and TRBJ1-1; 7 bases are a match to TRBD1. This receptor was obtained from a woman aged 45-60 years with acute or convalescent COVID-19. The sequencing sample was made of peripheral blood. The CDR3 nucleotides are TGTGCCAGCAGTAACAGGGGCAACACTGAAGCTTTCTTT. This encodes CASSNRGNTEAFF.